Following are 18 T cell receptor beta chains from one sample sequenced in a study of T-cell reconstitution after alpha-beta-depleted transplantation in children listed by TCRdb under 2016. Receptor libraries were prepared by PCR. The data were produced on an Illumina HiSeq 2500. TCR library preparation used molecular barcoding, with unique molecular identifiers applied to normalize quantification of the TCRbeta repertoire. TCRdb reprocessing: public reads trimmed at Q25 with fastp, clones called with MiXCR, in-frame beta chains kept. Rows are combined by CDR3 protein, so each entry shows the most common genes and DNA. The sample contains 900,000 or so distinct CDR3 sequences, roughly 15% of them found a single time. The ten top clones hold approximately 5% of the sample. What this sample's treatment or condition label stands for: allogeneic hematopoietic cell transplantation with graft depleted of TCRalphabeta T cells and CD19 B cells.

The starting material was PBMCs, mostly from graft donor cells, obtained 360 days after TCRalphabeta/CD19-depleted stem cell transplant. These TCRs come from a male patient aged 10 to 17 who had a stem cell transplant for acute lymphoblastic leukemia, so the T cells may come from the graft donor.

This clonotype was detected only a few times. The V and J genes are TRBV12-5 and TRBJ2-1; weak D call: TRBD1 (5 bases). V lost 0 bases and J 4 bases, leaving 22 bases between the germline ends. Germline V gives CDR1 LGHNT, CDR2 FRNRAP. The CDR3 is 19 residues long. The CDR3 coding sequence is TGTGCTAGTGGTTTGGTCCGTGCAGGGCCTACCCGTTCTTACAATGAGCAGTTCTTC. It codes for CASGLVRAGPTRSYNEQFF.

This clonotype appeared a few times. J is TRBJ2-7 and V is TRBV29-1; 8 bases map to TRBD2. V lost 4 bases and J lost 2; bases outside the gene matches: 4. CDR3 length: 13 residues. The germline CDR1 and CDR2 sequences are SQVTM and ANQGSEA. DNA for the CDR3: TGCAGCGTTGGACTAGCGCTTACCTACGAGCAGTACTTC. Translated: CSVGLALTYEQYF.

The table lists this clonotype with many counts. The chain is built from TRBV7-3 and TRBJ1-4; D is perhaps TRBD1 (5 bases). The CDR3 is 14 amino acids. CDR1 is SGHTA and CDR2 is FQGTGA in the germline V gene. The V and J ends lost 0 bases and 7 bases respectively, with 9 bases between them. The chain's CDR3 is CASSLTGGGEKLFF. CDR3 in DNA: TGTGCCAGCAGCTTAACCGGGGGTGGTGAAAAACTGTTTTTT.

This clonotype was recorded a few times. This chain uses TRBV4-2 with TRBJ2-1, with 7 nucleotides matching TRBD1. V trimming: 3 bases; J trimming: 0 bases; junction bases outside the gene matches: 5. Per germline, CDR1 LGHNA and CDR2 YNFKEQ. This CDR3 region has 16 residues. The DNA of the CDR3 is TGTGCCAGCAGCCACCCTGGGGACAGCTCCTACAATGAGCAGTTCTTC. It specifies CASSHPGDSSYNEQFF.

This clonotype was seen more than once but under ten times. The V and J genes are TRBV2 and TRBJ2-3; D call uncertain. V was cut by 7 bases and J by 6 bases, with 8 bases left in between. Germline V gene sequence: CDR1 SNHLY, CDR2 FYNNEI. This CDR3 region has 11 residues. The CDR3 nucleotides read TGTGCCAGCAATATAGTGGATACGCAGTATTTT. Encoded protein: CASNIVDTQYF.

The chain couples TRBV7-6 to TRBJ2-1, with D perhaps matching TRBD1 or TRBD2 (6 bases each). Germline-derived CDR1 and CDR2 are SGHVS and FNYEAQ. Trimming took 2 bases from V and 4 from J, leaving 15 bases between them. CDR3 length: 16 residues. The CDR3 DNA reads as TGTGCCAGCAGCTTACTCCCCGGGGGCTCGTACAATGAGCAGTTCTTC. Translation gives CASSLLPGGSYNEQFF.

This clonotype has a count of ten or more. The V and J genes are TRBV7-3 and TRBJ2-7, with TRBD1 identical over 8 bases. CDR3 size: 14 residues. V dropped 5 bases and J dropped 4; count of bases not matched to a gene: 7. Germline CDR1 is SGHTA and CDR2 is FQGTGA. CDR3 loop: CASSPTGAGYEQYF. As DNA, the CDR3 is TGTGCCAGCAGCCCGACAGGGGCCGGATACGAGCAGTACTTC. Full variable domain (remainder filled in from reference TRBV7-3 and TRBJ2-7): GAGVSQTPSNKVTEKGKYVELRCDPISGHTALYWYRQSLGQGPEFLIYFQGTGAADDSGLPNDRFFAVRPEGSVSTLKIQRTERGDSAVYLCASSPTGAGYEQYFGPGTRLTVT.

This clonotype came up a few times. V gene TRBV9 combines with J gene TRBJ1-1, with a possible D match to TRBD1 (5 bases). The CDR3 loop spans 16 amino acids. The V end lost 0 bases, the J end lost 0 bases, and 12 bases lay between the germline ends. Germline V gene data show CDR1 as SGDLS and CDR2 as YYNGEE. CDR3 DNA sequence: TGTGCCAGCAGCGTAGGAGGGACCCCTCTGAACACTGAAGCTTTCTTT. This sequence encodes CASSVGGTPLNTEAFF.

This clonotype occurred many times. The chain has TRBV28 and TRBJ2-7; D tentatively fits TRBD1 or TRBD2 (5 bases each). V was trimmed by 7 bases and J by 0 bases, leaving 13 bases between them. This CDR3 region has 14 residues. Per germline, CDR1 MDHEN and CDR2 SYDVKM. The CDR3 loop is CASTPRDLSYEQYF. CDR3 sequence (DNA): TGTGCCAGCACTCCCCGGGACCTCTCCTACGAGCAGTACTTC.

The chain uses TRBV6-1 and TRBJ1-2; a possible D gene is TRBD1 (5 bases). CDR3 length: 13 residues. Germline lookup yields CDR1 MNHNS and CDR2 SASEGT. The germline V and J ends were trimmed by 8 bases and 1 base, with 11 bases remaining between them. DNA for the CDR3: TGTGCCAGCCGGGACCCCCTTAACTATGGCTACACCTTC. Protein: CASRDPLNYGYTF.

The chain recombines TRBV9 with TRBJ2-5; D possibly corresponds to TRBD1 (7 bases). CDR1 SGDLS and CDR2 YYNGEE come from the germline V gene. The V and J ends lost 3 bases and 3 bases respectively, with 21 bases between them. CDR3 length: 17 residues. CDR3 sequence (DNA): TGTGCCAGCAGCGCAGGGGGGTGGGGCAGGCGCAAAGAGACCCAGTACTTC. As protein: CASSAGGWGRRKETQYF.

This clonotype has a single count. The gene calls are TRBV5-1 and TRBJ1-5; unclear D gene. Germline-derived CDR1 and CDR2 are SGHRS and YFSETQ. Trimming took off 2 bases at V and 2 bases at J, with 14 bases between the two ends. There are 16 residues in the CDR3. CDR3 loop: CASSFGLLEGNQPQHF. DNA of the CDR3: TGCGCCAGCAGCTTTGGGCTCCTCGAGGGCAATCAGCCCCAGCATTTT.

In its sample, this clonotype was seen a few times. The chain employs TRBV6-1 and TRBJ1-2; 7 nucleotides match TRBD1. The V gene's germline CDR1 is MNHNS and CDR2 SASEGT. With 6 bases clipped from V and 6 bases from J, the junction kept 13 bases outside the gene matches. The CDR3 has 15 amino acids. In nucleotides, the CDR3 is TGTGCCAGCAGCCCACCTCGACAGGGAGAAAATGGCTACACCTTC. Residues: CASSPPRQGENGYTF.

In its sample, this clonotype was seen once. A junction end diverges from the germline sequence, so it may reflect a read error. The chain joins TRBV3-1 to TRBJ2-5; TRBD2 might be the D (6 bases). CDR1 is LGHDT and CDR2 is YNNKEL in the germline V gene (reference sequence). This CDR3 comprises 11 residues. The CDR3 reads CASSQPGTHDF. The CDR3 DNA sequence: TGTGCCAGCAGCCAACCCGGGACTCATGACTTC.

The sample holds many counts of this clonotype. V usage is TRBV7-9 and J usage is TRBJ2-5; the match to TRBD2 covers 7 bases. Losses at the gene ends were 1 base for V and 3 bases for J; bases not matched to a gene: 5. The V gene's germline CDR1 is SEHNR and CDR2 FQNEAQ (reference sequence). This CDR3 has 15 residues. CDR3 bases: TGTGCCAGCAGCTTAGTGAGCGGGATCAAAGAGACCCAGTACTTC. Residues: CASSLVSGIKETQYF.

This clonotype was picked up many times. The V gene is TRBV20-1, the J gene TRBJ2-7, with 7 bases aligning to TRBD2. V shed 1 base and J 2 bases; nucleotides not matched to a gene: 5. Germline lookup yields CDR1 DFQATT and CDR2 SNEGSKA (reference sequence). The CDR3 is 14 residues long. CDR3 amino acids: CSARVTSVPYEQYF. In DNA form, the CDR3 reads TGCAGTGCTAGAGTCACTAGCGTACCCTACGAGCAGTACTTC.

This clonotype was seen only a few times. CDR3 nucleotide sequence: TGCGCCAGCAGCCGATTAGCGGTAGCCAAAAACATTCAGTACTTC. Amino acid sequence: CASSRLAVAKNIQYF. This chain joins TRBV4-1 and TRBJ2-4; D is possibly TRBD2 (6 bases). Germline CDR1 MGHRA, CDR2 YSYEKL. Trimming took off 4 bases at V and 0 bases at J, with 10 bases between the two ends. This CDR3 has 15 residues.

In this sample, this clonotype turned up a few times. V usage is TRBV28 and J usage is TRBJ1-5, with TRBD1 matching 7 bases. The CDR3 has 16 amino acids. V shed 7 bases, J shed 1 base, and the junction held 10 bases outside the gene matches. CDR1 and CDR2 from the germline V gene are MDHEN and SYDVKM. CDR3 bases: TGTGCCAGCAAAATGACAGGGCTGAGGAGCAATCAGCCCCAGCATTTT. Translating it yields CASKMTGLRSNQPQHF.